The next 18 T cell receptor beta chains were all read from a single sample in a study of CD8+CD57+ T cells in acquired aplastic anemia. The authors sequenced patients whose flow cytometry had shown CD8+CD57+ cell expansion. TCR beta VDJ and CDR3 profiling used genomic DNA as template. TCRdb re-derived calls from the reads in MiXCR, one entry per CDR3 protein. Among a few hundred thousand distinct CDR3 sequences listed, around 82% were seen once. Sequencing was performed on sorted CD4+, CD8+, or CD8+CD57+ T cells (not recorded which) from PBMCs. All receptors derive from a human donor with aplastic anemia.

The sample holds one count of this clonotype. V gene TRBV6-1 combines with J gene TRBJ2-7; TRBD1 or TRBD2 may be the D gene (5 bases each). The germline V gene encodes CDR1 MNHNS and CDR2 SASEGT. This CDR3 comprises 13 residues. The ends were cut back, 5 bases at V and 6 bases at J, with 14 bases in the middle. The CDR3, as DNA: TGTGCCAGCAGTTACCGGGACCTTGGCGAGCAGTACTTC. As protein: CASSYRDLGEQYF.

Remarks on this clonotype: Germline and junction disagree at one end, which may indicate a read error. The chain combines TRBV7-9 with TRBJ2-5; no reliable D call. The CDR3 runs 14 residues. CDR1 and CDR2 from the germline V gene are SEHNR and FQNEAQ (reference sequence). The CDR3: CASSAGRSSYNEQF. In DNA, the CDR3 is TGTGCCAGCAGCGCAGGACGGAGCTCCTACAATGAGCAGTTC.

This clonotype was seen more than once but under ten times. The chain carries TRBV11-3 and TRBJ2-2; the D gene is possibly TRBD1 (5 bases). The CDR3 runs 15 residues. Trimming pared 0 bases from V and 6 bases from J, leaving 11 bases between. Germline CDR1 is SGHNT and CDR2 is YENEEA. The CDR3 nucleotides are TGTGCCAGCAGCTTAGATCTGACAGCCTCCGGGGAGCTGTTTTTT. Protein sequence: CASSLDLTASGELFF.

On this clonotype itself: Sequence at one end of the junction differs from germline and may be a read error. This rearrangement joins TRBV9 to TRBJ2-7; 9 nucleotides line up with TRBD2. The CDR3 consists of 14 residues. Germline V lookup: CDR1 SGDLS, CDR2 YYNGEE. The CDR3 DNA is TGTGCCAGCAGCGGCGGGGGGACTAGCTCAGATACGCACTTC. The encoded protein is CASSGGGTSSDTHF.

The chain carries TRBV9 and TRBJ1-5; D unresolved. This CDR3 comprises 14 residues. The germline gives CDR1 SGDLS, CDR2 YYNGEE. The CDR3 region is CARTSWRWDQPQHF. The CDR3 bases are TGTGCTCGCACGTCCTGGAGGTGGGATCAGCCCCAGCATTTT.

The chain is built from TRBV24-1 and TRBJ1-5; possibly TRBD1 for D (6 bases). Per the germline V gene, CDR1 is KGHDR and CDR2 is SFDVKD. Trimming shortened V by 3 bases and J by 8 bases, and 13 bases separated the two germline ends. The CDR3 totals 14 residues. The CDR3 here is CATSDGQGREPQHF. As DNA, the CDR3 is TGTGCCACCAGTGATGGCCAGGGGCGGGAGCCCCAGCATTTT.

V gene TRBV13 combines with J gene TRBJ1-4, with D possibly being TRBD1 (5 bases). V was clipped by 0 bases and J by 8 bases, with 10 bases between them. Looked up from germline, CDR1 is PRHDT and CDR2 is FYEKMQ (reference sequence). The CDR3 runs 14 residues. CDR3 residues: CASSLGDSREKLFF. The CDR3 nucleotides are TGTGCCAGCAGCTTAGGTGACAGCCGGGAAAAACTGTTTTTT.

As concerns this clonotype: Without the conserved terminal phenylalanine or tryptophan, this CDR3 likely stems from a read error. It is unclear where the CDR3 begins or ends on the DNA, so no DNA is shown, and the CDR3 is as TCRdb lists it. This chain uses TRBV7-3 with TRBJ1-2; the table's D call TRBD1 went unverified against the DNA. The CDR3 length is 13 residues, termini included. In germline, CDR1 is SGHTA, CDR2 FQGTGA. CDR3: CASSTNTRDAHTL.

On this clonotype: No conserved phenylalanine or tryptophan ends this CDR3, so it is likely a read error. The DNA is left out, because the CDR3 cannot be placed on it with certainty; the CDR3 is given as TCRdb lists it. The chain has TRBV7-8 and TRBJ2-3; the DNA was not used to check the table's D call, TRBD1. Per germline, CDR1 SGHVS and CDR2 FQNEAQ. The CDR3 is 13 amino acids long, termini counted. CDR3 sequence: CASSFEADGTPHS.

A remark on this clonotype: The conserved closing phenylalanine or tryptophan is absent in this CDR3, likely reflecting a read error. J is TRBJ1-1 and V is TRBV10-2; 7 positions agree with TRBD1. The germline CDR1 and CDR2 sequences are WSHSY and SAAADI. This CDR3 spans 13 amino acids. The CDR3, as DNA: TGTGCCAGCAGTTATGGACAGGTGACTGAAGCTTTCTAT. Translated, it gives CASSYGQVTEAFY.

The V gene is TRBV7-9, the J gene TRBJ1-2; D unresolved. Trimming cost V 2 bases and J 6 bases, with 16 bases left between them. The CDR3 totals 15 residues. CDR1 is SEHNR, CDR2 FQNEAQ, per germline (reference sequence). The CDR3 coding sequence is TGTGCCAGCAGCTTATCACGGTACGGGGATAATGGCTACACCTTC. Encoded protein: CASSLSRYGDNGYTF.

A remark on this clonotype: It may be a read error: a sequence one base away is much more abundant. The rearrangement links TRBV7-2 to TRBJ2-3; no clear D gene. The germline V gene encodes CDR1 SGHTA and CDR2 FQGNSA. The length of the CDR3 is 14 residues. The CDR3 region has the DNA TGTGCCAGCAGCTCAGGTTCTGGGTCACCCCTCCACTTTTTT. Protein product: CASSSGSGSPLHFF.

A word on this clonotype: Likely a read error: the CDR3 ends without its conserved phenylalanine or tryptophan. The limits of the CDR3 on the DNA are not certain, so only TCRdb's listed CDR3 is given. The genes are TRBV2 and TRBJ2-2; TRBD1, the D gene given by the table, was not confirmed from the DNA. The CDR3 is 16 amino acids in total, end residues counted. Germline-derived CDR1 and CDR2 are SNHLY and FYNNEI. CDR3 sequence reads: CASSESYSNQPQHFGY.

The chain links TRBV9 to TRBJ1-1; tentatively, D is TRBD1 (5 bases). CDR3 length equals 15 residues. V lost 0 bases and J lost 12, with 21 bases in between. Germline assignment: CDR1 SGDLS and CDR2 YYNGEE. The CDR3 nucleotides are TGTGCCAGCAGCGTAGGGGGCGAGAGCACAGATACGCCTTTCTTT. It translates to CASSVGGESTDTPFF. Full variable domain (outside the CDR3, taken from reference TRBV9 and TRBJ1-1): DSGVTQTPKHLITATGQRVTLRCSPRSGDLSVYWYQQSLDQGLQFLIQYYNGEERAKGNILERFSAQQFPDLHSELNLSSLELGDSALYFCASSVGGESTDTPFFGQGTRLTVV.

This clonotype has more than one count but fewer than ten. The chain is built from TRBV29-1 and TRBJ2-5; no firm D call. The ends were cut back, 2 bases at V and 5 bases at J, with 9 bases in the middle. Germline assignment: CDR1 SQVTM and CDR2 ANQGSEA. This CDR3 comprises 12 residues. CDR3 in amino acids: CSVEQLGETQYF. The CDR3 DNA reads as TGCAGCGTTGAACAGCTTGGGGAGACCCAGTACTTC.

The chain has TRBV7-9 and TRBJ1-2, with D unclear. V lost 1 base, J lost 10 bases, and 10 bases lay in between. CDR1 SEHNR and CDR2 FQNEAQ come from the germline V gene (reference sequence). This CDR3 has 12 amino acids. CDR3 sequence: CASSLVPGLYTF. CDR3 DNA sequence: TGTGCCAGCAGCTTAGTACCCGGACTCTACACCTTC.

The J gene is TRBJ1-2, the V gene TRBV19; D is unclear. CDR1 LNHDA and CDR2 SQIVND come from the germline V gene (reference sequence). CDR3 size: 14 residues. Trimming shortened V by 6 bases and J by 4 bases, and 15 bases separated the two germline ends. The DNA of the CDR3 is TGTGCCAGTAGCTACCCTTCCCCCCCCTATGGCTACACCTTC. Amino acid sequence: CASSYPSPPYGYTF.

The table lists this clonotype with a count of one. V gene TRBV2 combines with J gene TRBJ2-1; 7 nucleotides line up with TRBD2. The CDR3 length is 14 residues. Germline CDR1 is SNHLY and CDR2 is FYNNEI. V shed 6 bases and J 9 bases; nucleotides not matched to a gene: 11. The CDR3 protein is CASSTGLVSGEQFF. Here the CDR3 DNA reads TGTGCCAGCAGCACCGGACTAGTCAGCGGTGAGCAGTTCTTC.